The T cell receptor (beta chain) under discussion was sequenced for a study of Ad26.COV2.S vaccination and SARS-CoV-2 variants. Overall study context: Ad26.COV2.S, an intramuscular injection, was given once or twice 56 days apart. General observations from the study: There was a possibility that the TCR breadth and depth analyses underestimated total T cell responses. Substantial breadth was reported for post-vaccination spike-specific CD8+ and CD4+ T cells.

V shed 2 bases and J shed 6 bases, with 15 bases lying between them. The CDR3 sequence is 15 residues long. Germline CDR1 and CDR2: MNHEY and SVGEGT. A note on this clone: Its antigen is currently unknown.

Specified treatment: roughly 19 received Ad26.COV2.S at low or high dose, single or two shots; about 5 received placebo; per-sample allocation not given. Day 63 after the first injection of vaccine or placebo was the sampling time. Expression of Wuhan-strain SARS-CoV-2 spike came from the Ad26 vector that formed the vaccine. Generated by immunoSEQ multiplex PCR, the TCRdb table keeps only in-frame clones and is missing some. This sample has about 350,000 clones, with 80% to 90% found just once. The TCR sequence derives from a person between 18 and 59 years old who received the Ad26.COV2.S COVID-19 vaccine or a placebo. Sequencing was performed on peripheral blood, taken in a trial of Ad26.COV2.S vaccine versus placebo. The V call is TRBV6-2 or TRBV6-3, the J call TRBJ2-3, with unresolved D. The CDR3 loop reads CASSYPPPREDTQYF. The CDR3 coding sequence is TGTGCCAGCAGTTACCCTCCCCCCCGTGAGGATACGCAGTATTTT.